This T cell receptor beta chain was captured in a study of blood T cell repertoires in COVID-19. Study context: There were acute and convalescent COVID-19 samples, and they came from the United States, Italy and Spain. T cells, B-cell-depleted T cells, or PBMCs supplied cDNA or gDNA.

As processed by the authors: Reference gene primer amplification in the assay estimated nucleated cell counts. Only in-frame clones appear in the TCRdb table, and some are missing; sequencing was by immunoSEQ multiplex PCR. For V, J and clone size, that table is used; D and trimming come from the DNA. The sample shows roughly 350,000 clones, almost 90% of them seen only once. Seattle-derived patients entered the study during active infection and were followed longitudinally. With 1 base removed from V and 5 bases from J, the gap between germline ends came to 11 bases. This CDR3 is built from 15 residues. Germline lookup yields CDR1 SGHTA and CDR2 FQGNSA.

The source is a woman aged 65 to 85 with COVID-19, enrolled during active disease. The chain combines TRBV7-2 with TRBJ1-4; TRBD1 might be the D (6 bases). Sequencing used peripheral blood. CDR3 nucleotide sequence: TGTGCCAGCAGCTTAGGCAGGGGCGGGAATGAAAAACTGTTTTTT. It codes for CASSLGRGGNEKLFF.